The source of this TCR beta chain is a study of cytomegalovirus exposure and HLA in healthy donors. Study summary: There were 90 million to 130 million unique TCR beta sequences, drawn from 150 million to 200 million T cells, in an earlier analysis.

Primers included in the PCR were 60 Vbeta and 13 Jbeta primers. The table came from immunoSEQ multiplex PCR; TCRdb's copy has only in-frame clones and leaves some out. In the table there are under 250,000 clones, about 80% of which are singletons. Regarding this clone: Its antigen is unidentified.

Study-level findings and limits: A later analysis found most CMV-associated TCR beta chains apparently HLA-restricted. Common viral pathogens (according to a later analysis) appeared linked to several of the most significant clusters.

This TCR derives from a woman between 25 and 40 years old in good health and CMV-seronegative. Source material: PBMCs.

In nucleotides, the CDR3 is TGCGCCAGCAGCAATCGGACTAGCGGGGGAGAGACCCAGTACTTC. Translated: CASSNRTSGGETQYF. The chain combines TRBV5-1 with TRBJ2-5, with 13 positions matching TRBD2. The CDR3 consists of 15 residues. Germline CDR1 and CDR2: SGHRS and YFSETQ. Germline trimming cut 4 bases from V and 4 bases from J; bases unmatched to any gene: 4.